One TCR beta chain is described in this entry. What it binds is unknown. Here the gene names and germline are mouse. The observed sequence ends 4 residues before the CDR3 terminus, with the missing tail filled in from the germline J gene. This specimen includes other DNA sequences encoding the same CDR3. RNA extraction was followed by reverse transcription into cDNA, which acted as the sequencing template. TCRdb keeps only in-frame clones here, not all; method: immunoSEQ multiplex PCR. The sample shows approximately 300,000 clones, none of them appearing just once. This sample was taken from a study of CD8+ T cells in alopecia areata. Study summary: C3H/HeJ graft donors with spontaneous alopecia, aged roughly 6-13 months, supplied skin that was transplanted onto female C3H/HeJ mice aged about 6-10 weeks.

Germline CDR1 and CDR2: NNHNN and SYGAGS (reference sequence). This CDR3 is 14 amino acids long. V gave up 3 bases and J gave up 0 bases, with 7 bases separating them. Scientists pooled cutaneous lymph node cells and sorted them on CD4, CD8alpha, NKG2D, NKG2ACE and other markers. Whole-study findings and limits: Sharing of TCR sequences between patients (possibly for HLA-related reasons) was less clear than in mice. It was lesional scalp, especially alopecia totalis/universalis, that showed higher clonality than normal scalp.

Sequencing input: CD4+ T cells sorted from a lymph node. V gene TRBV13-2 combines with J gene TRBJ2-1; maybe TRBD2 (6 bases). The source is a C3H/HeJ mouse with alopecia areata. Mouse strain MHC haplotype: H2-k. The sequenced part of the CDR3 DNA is TGTGCCAGCGGTGTTGGGGGTAACTATGCT. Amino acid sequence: CASGVGGNYA. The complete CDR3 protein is CASGVGGNYAEQFF.